Detailed here is one T cell receptor (beta chain). What it binds is unknown. Trimming shortened V by 6 bases and J by 4 bases, and 9 bases separated the two germline ends. This CDR3 is built from 13 residues. Germline CDR1 and CDR2: MNHEY and SVGAGI. TCRdb analysed the reads with MiXCR anew, one entry per CDR3 protein. The data show roughly 300,000 distinct CDR3 sequences, 8% to 9.5% seen once. This specimen belongs to a study of T cell repertoires in cytomegalovirus infection. Study-level points and caveats: The ex vivo response was dominated by HLA-C-restricted CMV-specific TCR beta clonotypes.

Sequencing was done on a sample of PBMCs. The V and J genes are TRBV6-5 and TRBJ1-4, with D perhaps matching TRBD1 (5 bases). This TCR came from a human donor in good health (CMV status not recorded). Some clones in this sample may be carry-over from other donors' samples. CDR3 protein: CASSGRGNEKLFF. In DNA form, the CDR3 reads TGTGCCAGCAGCGGGAGGGGTAATGAAAAACTGTTTTTT.